Below, one T cell receptor (beta chain) is given with its context. Its antigen is not yet known. No base-level quality is on record; no much larger clone is a single base apart. Library prep was done by RT-PCR. The sequencer was an Illumina HiSeq 2500. TCRdb reprocessed the public reads (quality trimming at Q25 with fastp, clone calling with MiXCR) and kept in-frame beta chains. Identical CDR3 protein sequences are pooled into one entry, listed with their most common genes and DNA. The table for this sample lists over 650,000 distinct CDR3 sequences; around a sixth of them were counted only once. The ten most abundant clones make up under 13% of the sample. CDR1 DFQATT and CDR2 SNEGSKA are derived from the germline V gene (reference sequence). V loses 6 bases of germline sequence and J loses 0 bases, and the interval between the two ends is 11 bases. Reading from cysteine to phenylalanine, the CDR3 counts 13 amino acids. Solely the CDR3 DNA is kept, with 39 bases framed from the first base.

The data are from a study of response to subunit inactivated influenza vaccine (dated by TCRdb to about 2018). With regard to the full study: To follow how T cells responded to a trivalent subunit inactivated influenza vaccine, the researchers relied on deep quantitative profiling of the T cell receptor repertoire. What the authors observed across the whole study: According to the authors, only a limited number of new T cells may be recruited by each seasonal influenza vaccination.

The chain is made from TRBV20-1 and TRBJ1-1; there is no confident call for the D gene. Sequencing used PBMCs from blood, obtained roughly 5 days after vaccination. The receptor was isolated from a man aged 50-59 years who received an inactivated influenza vaccine. Donor details come from another sample of the same person, matched by shared clones. The DNA is TGCAGTGCCACCCCGACGCTGAACACTGAAGCTTTCTTT. It codes for CSATPTLNTEAFF.